This TCR beta chain was captured in a study of T cell responses to AZD1222 COVID-19 vaccine. Whether given at about 4 or about 12 weeks, second doses were pooled. The V and J ends lost 3 bases and 3 bases respectively, with 11 bases between them. CDR3 length: 14 residues. Germline loops: CDR1 MNHEY, CDR2 SMNVEV (reference sequence). Broader study findings: Possibly, clonal diversity was underestimated; donors were largely white British and included more females.

TCRdb's copy holds only in-frame clones and misses some; the assay was immunoSEQ multiplex PCR. The sample holds 80,000 to 100,000 clones, roughly 89% seen once. As for this clone: The antigen remains unidentified.

The sequence derives from an adult who received the AZD1222 COVID-19 vaccine. Here the sequenced sample was peripheral blood, taken 28 days after the second AZD1222 dose. The chain is built from TRBV27 and TRBJ1-2; D uncertain. The DNA for the CDR3 is TGTGCCAGCAGTTTTTCTGGTTTTGACTATGGCTACACCTTC. It specifies CASSFSGFDYGYTF.